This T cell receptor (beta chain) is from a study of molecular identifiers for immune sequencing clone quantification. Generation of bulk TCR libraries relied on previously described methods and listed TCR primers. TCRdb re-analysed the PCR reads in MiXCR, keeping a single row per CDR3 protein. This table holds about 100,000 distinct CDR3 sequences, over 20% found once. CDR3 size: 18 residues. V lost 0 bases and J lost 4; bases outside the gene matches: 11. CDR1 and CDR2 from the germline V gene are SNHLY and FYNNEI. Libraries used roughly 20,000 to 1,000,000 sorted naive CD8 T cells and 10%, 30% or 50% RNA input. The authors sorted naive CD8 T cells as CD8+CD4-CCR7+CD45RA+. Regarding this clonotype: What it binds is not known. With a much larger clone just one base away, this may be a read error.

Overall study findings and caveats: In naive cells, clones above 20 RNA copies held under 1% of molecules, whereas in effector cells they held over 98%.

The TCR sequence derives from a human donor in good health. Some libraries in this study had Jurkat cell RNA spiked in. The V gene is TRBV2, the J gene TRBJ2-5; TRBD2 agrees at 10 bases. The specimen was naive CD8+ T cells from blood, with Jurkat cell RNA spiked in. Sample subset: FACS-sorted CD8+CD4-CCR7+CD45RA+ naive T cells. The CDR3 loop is CASSEAPLAGNSGETQYF. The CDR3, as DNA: TGTGCCAGCAGTGAAGCCCCACTAGCGGGAAACTCCGGAGAGACCCAGTACTTC.